The rows below give T cell receptor beta chains drawn from one sample of a study of CD8+CD57+ T cells in acquired aplastic anemia. Each CDR3 protein is one row after TCRdb ran MiXCR on the reads. The sample carries about 220,000 distinct CDR3 sequences, more than 45% recorded once. The sample was sorted CD4+, CD8+, or CD8+CD57+ T cells (not recorded which) from PBMCs. Source of these receptors: a human donor with aplastic anemia. CDR3s include the opening cysteine and the closing phenylalanine or tryptophan. The D gene is left open where the match is weak. A clone size is listed for some rows: how often the clone was seen (once, few, many), or a class if it is expanded.

>TRBJ1-1|TRBV10-1|-|-
CASGFGGSTEAFF
>TRBJ2-1|TRBV5-8|-|many
CASENGPYNEQFF
>TRBJ2-5|TRBV24-1|TRBD2|-
CATSDFLAGETQYF
>TRBJ1-6|TRBV9|-|-
CASSVSRDNSPLHF
>TRBJ1-2|TRBV19|-|many
CASTSPPGGYGYTF
>TRBJ1-6|TRBV6-4|-|many
CASSDGFRDNSPLHF
>TRBJ2-7|TRBV7-2|-|-
CASSLTPAPSYEQYF
>TRBJ2-3|TRBV4-3|-|few
CASSQDGSTSTDTQYF
>TRBJ2-1|TRBV10-3|TRBD2|-
CAISESGLAGLYNEQFF
>TRBJ2-7|TRBV15|TRBD1|few
CATSSGTGGSYEQYF
>TRBJ1-5|TRBV9|-|-
CASSLNRYSNQPQHF
>TRBJ2-3|TRBV6-2/TRBV6-3|-|-
CATNGGNGDLDTQYF
>TRBJ1-2|TRBV25-1|-|-
CASRGDDRYGYTF
>TRBJ2-2|TRBV25-1|-|-
CASSPRDSYNTGELFF
>TRBJ2-1|TRBV19|TRBD1|-
CASNGQGLYNEQFF
>TRBJ2-5|TRBV19|-|few
CASSNPAVQETQYF